The clone carrying this TCR beta chain occurred a few times. The data originate from a study of blood T cells in healthy people across ages. Next came a second PCR, run for roughly 6 to 11 cycles, which used a sample-barcoded 5' primer along with a J-beta primer mix. TCRdb processed the 5' RACE reads anew with MiXCR; each CDR3 protein has one entry. The data contain some 1,800,000 distinct CDR3 sequences, around 42% of them singletons. Germline values: CDR1 LGHNA, CDR2 YNFKEQ. The CDR3 runs 16 residues. Trimming took 1 base from V and 6 from J; bases not matched to a gene: 9. The source material was blood. This clonotype originated in a human donor in good health. V is TRBV4-2 and J is TRBJ2-4, with TRBD2 matching over 7 bases. The CDR3 here is CASSQALTGLPNIQYF. Here the CDR3 DNA reads TGTGCCAGCAGCCAAGCCCTCACGGGACTACCAAACATTCAGTACTTC.